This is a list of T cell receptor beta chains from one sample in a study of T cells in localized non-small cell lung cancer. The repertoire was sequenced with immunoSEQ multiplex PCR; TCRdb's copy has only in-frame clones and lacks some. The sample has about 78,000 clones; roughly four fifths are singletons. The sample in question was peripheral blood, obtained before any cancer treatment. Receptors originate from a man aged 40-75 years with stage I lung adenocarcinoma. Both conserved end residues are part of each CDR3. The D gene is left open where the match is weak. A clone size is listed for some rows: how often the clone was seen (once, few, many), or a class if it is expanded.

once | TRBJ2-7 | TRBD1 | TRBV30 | CAWRLTGGVYEQYF | TGTGCCTGGAGACTGACAGGGGGCGTGTACGAGCAGTACTTC
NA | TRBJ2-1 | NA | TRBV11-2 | CASSPTPSSVRLYNEQFF | TGTGCCAGCAGCCCAACTCCCTCTAGCGTACGCCTATACAATGAGCAGTTCTTC
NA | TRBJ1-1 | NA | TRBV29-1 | CSVGARGEAFF | TGCAGCGTTGGGGCTAGAGGTGAAGCTTTCTTT
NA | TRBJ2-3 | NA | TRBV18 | CASSPPASRGTDTQYF | TGTGCCAGCTCACCGCCAGCTAGCCGGGGCACAGATACGCAGTATTTT
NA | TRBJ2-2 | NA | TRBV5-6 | CASRNGLEGFTGELFF | TGTGCCAGCAGGAATGGCCTCGAGGGGTTCACCGGGGAGCTGTTTTTT
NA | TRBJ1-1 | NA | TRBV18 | CASSPTGGARTEAFF | TGTGCCAGCTCACCTACTGGTGGCGCAAGGACTGAAGCTTTCTTT
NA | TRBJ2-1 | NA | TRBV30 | CAWSPIIREQFF | TGTGCCTGGAGCCCTATTATCCGTGAGCAGTTCTTC
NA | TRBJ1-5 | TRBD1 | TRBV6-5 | CASRDGTGYQPQHF | TGTGCCAGCAGAGACGGGACAGGCTATCAGCCCCAGCATTTT
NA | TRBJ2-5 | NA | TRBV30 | CAWSVGQETQYF | TGTGCCTGGAGTGTAGGGCAAGAGACCCAGTACTTC
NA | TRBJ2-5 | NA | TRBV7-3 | CASSYGPGRGETQYF | TGTGCCAGCAGCTATGGGCCCGGCCGGGGAGAGACCCAGTACTTC